The 9 T cell receptor beta chains presented below share a single source sample, sequenced in a study of blood T cells in healthy people across ages. A second PCR of 7 to 11 cycles used a sample-barcoded 5' primer and a J-beta primer mix. TCRdb fed the 5' RACE reads into MiXCR, producing one record per CDR3 protein. The data contain about 730,000 distinct CDR3 sequences, 43% of them seen just once; the ten biggest clones take up 20% to 25%. Specimen: blood. The source of these receptors is a woman in her fifties or sixties in good health.

This clonotype was found a few times. V is TRBV10-3 and J is TRBJ1-2; 7 bases are shared with TRBD1. CDR3 length equals 13 residues. Per germline, CDR1 ENHRY and CDR2 SYGVKD. V shed 4 bases, J shed 2 bases, and the junction held 1 base outside the gene matches. CDR3 region: CAISGTGNYGYTF. The CDR3 DNA reads TGTGCCATCAGTGGGACAGGAAACTATGGCTACACCTTC.

The sample holds many counts of this clonotype. This chain joins TRBV7-2 and TRBJ2-7; the match to TRBD2 covers 13 bases. This CDR3 has 16 residues. Germline CDR1 reads SGHTA; CDR2 reads FQGNSA. V gave up 5 bases and J gave up 4 bases; unmatched junction bases: 8. In DNA, the CDR3 is TGTGCCAGCAGCCAAAGGACTAGCGGGAGATCGTACGAGCAGTACTTC. Translated: CASSQRTSGRSYEQYF.

On this clonotype: An end of the junction differs from the germline gene, which may be a read error. In nucleotides, the CDR3 is TGTGTCAGCAGCGGGGGACTCTACAATGAGCAGTTCTTC. Residues: CVSSGGLYNEQFF. The chain couples TRBV14 to TRBJ2-1, with 8 bases that match TRBD2. Germline V gives CDR1 SGHDN, CDR2 FVKESK. The CDR3 is 13 amino acids.

This clonotype has just a few counts. J is TRBJ2-1 and V is TRBV24-1; TRBD2 might be the D (5 bases). V lost 3 bases, J lost 11 bases, and 13 bases lay in between. The CDR3 sequence is 13 residues long. Germline assignment: CDR1 KGHDR and CDR2 SFDVKD. The CDR3 loop is CATSDRDQRQQFF. CDR3 bases: TGTGCCACCAGTGATCGGGATCAGCGACAGCAGTTCTTC.

This sequence joins TRBV4-3 and TRBJ1-6, with D perhaps matching TRBD1 (5 bases). The CDR3 spans 13 residues. V dropped 4 bases and J dropped 7 bases, with 8 bases sitting between them. CDR1 is LGHNA and CDR2 is YSLEER in the germline V gene. This CDR3 is CASSPTENSPLHF. The CDR3 DNA sequence: TGCGCCAGCAGCCCGACAGAGAATTCACCCCTCCACTTT.

The V and J genes are TRBV20-1 and TRBJ2-5; D is possibly TRBD1 (6 bases). The CDR3 runs to 18 residues. Trimming left V 3 bases short and J 2 bases short, with 25 bases between. Germline lookup yields CDR1 DFQATT and CDR2 SNEGSKA (reference sequence). Here the CDR3 DNA reads TGCAGTGCTAGGGCCGGGGACATCCCAACGACCGTACAAGAGACCCAGTACTTC. This translates into CSARAGDIPTTVQETQYF.

The V gene is TRBV6-6, the J gene TRBJ2-2, with D maybe TRBD2 (5 bases). Germline CDR1 MNHNY, CDR2 SVGAGI (reference sequence). This CDR3 has 12 residues. Trimming stripped 7 bases from V and 7 bases from J, with 10 bases between. CDR3 in amino acids: CASTSGNGELFF. CDR3 DNA: TGTGCCAGCACATCGGGGAACGGGGAGCTGTTTTTT.

The chain employs TRBV10-3 and TRBJ2-3, with D possibly TRBD2 on 5 matching bases. Germline values: CDR1 ENHRY, CDR2 SYGVKD. Trimming cost V 11 bases and J 4 bases, with 13 bases left between them. This CDR3 comprises 12 residues. Here the CDR3 reads CAAGGSSDTQYF. CDR3 DNA: TGTGCCGCGGGTGGGAGCTCAGATACGCAGTATTTT.

The chain carries TRBV3-1 and TRBJ1-5, with 7 bases lining up with TRBD1. The CDR3 length is 16 residues. J lost 6 bases, V lost 4 bases, and 12 bases had no gene match. The germline CDR1 and CDR2 sequences are LGHDT and YNNKEL (reference sequence). The CDR3 DNA is TGTGCCAGCAGCCCTAGCCGAGCAGGGGGAGGTCAGCCCCAGCATTTT. Amino acids: CASSPSRAGGGQPQHF.